The source of this T cell receptor (beta chain) is a study of blood T cells in healthy people across ages. Study observations and caveats: Higher diversity and more naive CD4+ cells were features of long-lived donors, compared to aged donors. TCR beta diversity, measured per million T cells, fell in a roughly linear way with age.

Germline V gene data show CDR1 as MNHEY and CDR2 as SVGAGI. This CDR3 contains 17 residues. Through a sample-barcoded 5' primer and a J-beta primer mix, a second PCR was run for roughly 6 to 12 cycles. A single record per CDR3 protein comes from TCRdb applying MiXCR to the 5' RACE reads. Here the sample spans 800,000 to 900,000 distinct CDR3 sequences, less than 80% being singletons. Per sample, at least 5 micrograms of total RNA were extracted. Notes on this clonotype: Its antigen is unidentified. An end of the junction does not agree with germline; a read error may underlie this.

The clonotype comes from a man under 40 in good health. The material sequenced was blood. The V call is TRBV6-5, the J call TRBJ2-1; D unresolved. The DNA end lines up better with TRBJ2-7; the J call may be wrong. The CDR3 here is CAGSYSNRYQAYNEQYF. CDR3 DNA: TGTGCCGGCAGTTACTCGAACCGGTATCAGGCCTACAATGAGCAGTACTTC.